These 22 T cell receptor beta chains were sequenced from one sample in a study of shared clonotypes between healthy human individuals. Some clones are missing from TCRdb's copy, which holds only in-frame ones; the method was immunoSEQ multiplex PCR. The sample holds more than 450,000 clones; roughly 78% are singletons and the top ten take 10% to 15%. The sequencing input was PBMCs. Receptors originate from a woman aged 40 to 55 in good health. Some clones in this sample may be carry-over from other donors' samples.

For the CDR3, the DNA is TGTGCCAGCAGGGGGAAAGGTGTGGGGACCCAGTACTTC. Its translation is CASRGKGVGTQYF. The J gene is TRBJ2-5, the V gene TRBV19; TRBD1 matches 7 bases. Trimming removed 9 bases from V and 7 bases from J; junction bases left unmatched: 11. Germline V lookup: CDR1 LNHDA, CDR2 SQIVND (reference sequence). CDR3 length: 13 amino acids.

The V gene is TRBV2, the J gene TRBJ2-2; D ambiguous. Germline CDR1 is SNHLY and CDR2 is FYNNEI. The CDR3 consists of 16 residues. The V and J ends lost 3 bases and 0 bases respectively, with 11 bases between them. The CDR3 bases are TGTGCCAGCAGTGAGCAGCGACGGGCGAACACCGGGGAGCTGTTTTTT. Encoded protein: CASSEQRRANTGELFF. Based on the CDR3 plus reference TRBV2 and TRBJ2-2, the full variable domain is EPEVTQTPSHQVTQMGQEVILRCVPISNHLYFYWYRQILGQKVEFLVSFYNNEISEKSEIFDDQFSVERPDGSNFTLKIRSTKLEDSAMYFCASSEQRRANTGELFFGEGSRLTVL.

V and J are TRBV10-1 and TRBJ1-1, with TRBD1 matching 8 bases. Germline assignment: CDR1 WNHNN and CDR2 SYGVQD (reference sequence). V was pared by 5 bases and J by 2 bases, with 4 bases of the junction left unmatched. The CDR3 loop spans 14 amino acids. Here the CDR3 reads CASSSDRDNTEAFF. In nucleotides, the CDR3 is TGCGCCAGCAGTTCGGACAGGGATAACACTGAAGCTTTCTTT.

This clone was detected a few times. This sample includes further DNA sequences coding for the same CDR3. The CDR3 is CASSRTGGPGELFF. CDR3 bases: TGTGCCAGCAGTCGGACAGGGGGCCCCGGGGAGCTGTTTTTT. The chain carries TRBV6-5 and TRBJ2-2; 11 nucleotides agree with TRBD1. This CDR3 has 14 residues. The germline CDR1 and CDR2 sequences are MNHEY and SVGAGI. V shed 5 bases, J shed 6 bases, and the junction held 2 bases outside the gene matches.

This chain links TRBV6-6 with TRBJ1-2, with TRBD1 matching over 9 bases. The V segment lost 2 bases and the J segment 2 bases; nucleotides outside the gene matches: 3. The germline V gene encodes CDR1 MNHNY and CDR2 SVGAGI (reference sequence). The CDR3 length is 15 residues. CDR3 DNA: TGTGCCAGCAGTTACGGGGGGACAGGGAACTATGGCTACACCTTC. It yields the protein CASSYGGTGNYGYTF.

The chain employs TRBV28 and TRBJ1-1, with 10 bases aligning to TRBD1. The CDR3 has 16 residues. The V and J ends lost 6 bases and 0 bases, in that order; junction bases with no gene match: 7. CDR1 is MDHEN, CDR2 SYDVKM, per germline. This chain's CDR3 is CASRIDRGLLNTEAFF. Here the CDR3 DNA reads TGTGCCAGCAGAATCGACAGGGGGCTATTGAACACTGAAGCTTTCTTT.

The V gene is TRBV30, the J gene TRBJ2-1; 7 bases fit TRBD2. The CDR3 loop spans 12 amino acids. CDR1 GTSNPN and CDR2 SVGIG come from the germline V gene (reference sequence). V trimming: 2 bases; J trimming: 8 bases; junction bases outside the gene matches: 3. The CDR3 sequence is CAWSPGLDEQFF. DNA of the CDR3: TGTGCCTGGAGTCCCGGACTAGATGAGCAGTTCTTC. Complete variable domain (other parts from reference TRBV30 and TRBJ2-1): SQTIHQWPATLVQPVGSPLSLECTVEGTSNPNLYWYRQAAGRGLQLLFYSVGIGQISSEVPQNLSASRPQDRQFILSSKKLLLSDSGFYLCAWSPGLDEQFFGPGTRLTVL.

This sequence joins TRBV28 and TRBJ2-5, with D unresolved. The last part of the DNA fits TRBJ2-7 better; the J call may be wrong. Per germline, CDR1 MDHEN and CDR2 SYDVKM. The CDR3 extends over 13 amino acids. CDR3 in amino acids: CASRLGPSYEQYF. CDR3 nucleotides: TGTGCCAGCAGACTTGGCCCCTCCTACGAGCAGTACTTC.

V is TRBV7-3 and J is TRBJ2-1; 8 bases line up with TRBD2. Germline V CDR1 and CDR2: SGHTA, FQGTGA. There are 17 residues in the CDR3. Trimming removed 2 bases from V and 3 bases from J; junction bases left unmatched: 9. The CDR3 protein is CASSLRPSGFGYNEQFF. The CDR3 bases are TGTGCCAGCAGCTTACGCCCTAGCGGGTTTGGCTACAATGAGCAGTTCTTC.

The gene calls are TRBV4-2 and TRBJ2-1; 8 bases line up with TRBD2. Germline V CDR1 and CDR2: LGHNA, YNFKEQ. With 4 bases clipped from V and 9 bases from J, the junction kept 5 bases outside the gene matches. The CDR3 sequence is 13 residues long. The CDR3: CASSLGRGSEQFF. The CDR3 coding sequence is TGTGCCAGCAGCCTCGGGAGGGGTTCTGAGCAGTTCTTC.

The rearrangement links TRBV6-4 to TRBJ2-2; D is perhaps TRBD1 or TRBD2 (5 bases each). Germline CDR1 MRHNA, CDR2 SNTAGT. V was cut by 2 bases and J by 8 bases, with 18 bases left in between. The CDR3 has 16 amino acids. This CDR3 reads CASSDEGELVPGELFF. The DNA for the CDR3 is TGTGCCAGCAGTGACGAAGGGGAGTTAGTCCCGGGGGAGCTGTTTTTT.

The V gene is TRBV7-9, the J gene TRBJ2-7; D uncertain. V gave up 1 base and J gave up 6 bases, with 10 bases separating them. The CDR3 covers 13 residues. Germline CDR1 is SEHNR and CDR2 is FQNEAQ (reference sequence). CDR3: CASSLDGSAEQYF. The CDR3 DNA reads as TGTGCCAGCAGCTTAGATGGGTCCGCCGAGCAGTACTTC.

The chain recombines TRBV7-9 with TRBJ2-7, with 12 bases aligning to TRBD2. The CDR3 runs 17 residues. Looked up from germline, CDR1 is SEHNR and CDR2 is FQNEAQ (reference sequence). With 3 bases clipped from V and 2 bases from J, the junction kept 8 bases outside the gene matches. This CDR3 is CASSLPTSGRTAYEQYF. The CDR3 DNA follows: TGTGCCAGCAGCTTGCCTACTAGCGGGAGGACAGCCTACGAGCAGTACTTC. Full variable domain (outside the CDR3, taken from reference TRBV7-9 and TRBJ2-7): DTGVSQNPRHKITKRGQNVTFRCDPISEHNRLYWYRQTLGQGPEFLTYFQNEAQLEKSRLLSDRFSAERPKGSFSTLEIQRTEQGDSAMYLCASSLPTSGRTAYEQYFGPGTRLTVT.

The chain carries TRBV5-1 and TRBJ2-2; 8 bases align to TRBD2. The CDR3 consists of 14 residues. Germline lookup yields CDR1 SGHRS and CDR2 YFSETQ. After removal of 7 bases from V and 7 bases from J, the junction contained 9 bases not matched to a gene. Written as DNA, the CDR3 is TGCGCCAGCGCCCGGGAGGGCCGAAGCGGGGAGCTGTTTTTT. This translates into CASAREGRSGELFF. The complete variable domain, with remaining parts taken from reference TRBV5-1 and TRBJ2-2, reads KAGVTQTPRYLIKTRGQQVTLSCSPISGHRSVSWYQQTPGQGLQFLFEYFSETQRNKGNFPGRFSGRQFSNSRSEMNVSTLELGDSALYLCASAREGRSGELFFGEGSRLTVL.

This chain joins TRBV7-2 and TRBJ1-1; D unresolved. Germline-derived CDR1 and CDR2 are SGHTA and FQGNSA. The CDR3 runs 13 residues. V was cut by 5 bases and J by 0 bases, with 7 bases left in between. The CDR3 sequence: CASSPDMNTEAFF. The CDR3 region has the DNA TGTGCCAGCAGCCCTGACATGAACACTGAAGCTTTCTTT.

Comments on this clone: This sample also contains other DNA sequences that code for the same CDR3. The chain uses TRBV18 and TRBJ1-2; the D gene is possibly TRBD1 (5 bases). Germline values: CDR1 KGHSH, CDR2 LQKENI. The CDR3 extends over 13 amino acids. The ends were cut back, 3 bases at V and 3 bases at J, with 8 bases in the middle. The CDR3 sequence: CASSPGGDYGYTF. Here the CDR3 DNA reads TGTGCCAGCTCACCTGGGGGGGACTATGGCTACACCTTC.

This chain links TRBV7-2 with TRBJ2-1, with no clear D. CDR1 is SGHTA, CDR2 FQGNSA, per germline. CDR3 length: 11 amino acids. Trimming removed 4 bases from V and 9 bases from J, with 7 bases in between. CDR3 nucleotide sequence: TGTGCCAGCAGCTATTCCGCTGAGCAGTTCTTC. Amino acids: CASSYSAEQFF.

The chain has TRBV12-5 and TRBJ1-1, with D tentatively TRBD1 (6 bases). The CDR3 sequence is 15 residues long. The germline V gene encodes CDR1 LGHNT and CDR2 FRNRAP. Trimming pared 1 base from V and 5 bases from J, leaving 14 bases between. Written as DNA, the CDR3 is TGTGCTAGTGGTTTGGCACAGGGAGGGTATACTGAAGCTTTCTTT. Translation gives CASGLAQGGYTEAFF. Looking up the rest from reference TRBV12-5 and TRBJ1-1 gives the full variable domain: DARVTQTPRHKVTEMGQEVTMRCQPILGHNTVFWYRQTMMQGLELLAYFRNRAPLDDSGMPKDRFSAEMPDATLATLKIQPSEPRDSAVYFCASGLAQGGYTEAFFGQGTRLTVV.

The sample holds a few counts of this clone. This chain links TRBV6-4 with TRBJ2-1, with 8 bases lining up with TRBD1. The V gene end was trimmed by 3 bases and the J gene end by 7 bases; junction bases not matched to a gene: 8. The CDR3 totals 15 residues. Germline V gene sequence: CDR1 MRHNA, CDR2 SNTAGT. As DNA, the CDR3 is TGTGCCAGCAGTGAGGAGCAGGGGGCGTATAATGAGCAGTTCTTC. Protein product: CASSEEQGAYNEQFF.

The chain combines TRBV2 with TRBJ2-5; tentative D call: TRBD1 (6 bases). Germline V gene sequence: CDR1 SNHLY, CDR2 FYNNEI. The CDR3 has 14 residues. The V end lost 6 bases, the J end lost 5 bases, and 16 bases lay between the germline ends. As DNA, the CDR3 is TGTGCCAGCAGCGTACTTACAGGGCTGGAGACCCAGTACTTC. Its protein is CASSVLTGLETQYF.

The V call is TRBV5-1, the J call TRBJ2-3; D not resolved. The V and J ends lost 4 bases and 2 bases respectively, with 2 bases between them. Germline values: CDR1 SGHRS, CDR2 YFSETQ. This CDR3 region has 11 residues. The DNA for the CDR3 is TGCGCCAGCAGCAACACAGATACGCAGTATTTT. Its translation: CASSNTDTQYF.

The V and J genes are TRBV10-3 and TRBJ1-5, with 7 bases matching TRBD1. CDR3 length: 15 residues. The J segment lost 4 bases and the V segment lost 6 bases, leaving 9 bases of the junction unmatched. Germline V CDR1 and CDR2: ENHRY, SYGVKD. Written as DNA, the CDR3 is TGTGCCATCAGCGAGGGACAGAGCTCAAATCAGCCCCAGCATTTT. This gives the protein CAISEGQSSNQPQHF.